The clone carrying this T cell receptor (beta chain) was picked up a small number of times. This entry is derived from a study of yellow fever vaccine responses in identical twins. In TCRdb, the RT-PCR reads were re-called with MiXCR into one record per CDR3 protein. The repertoire holds under 3,000 distinct CDR3 sequences, with about 90% as singletons. The origin of this receptor is a woman aged 18-29 years who received the yellow fever vaccine. This specimen consisted of T cells from blood (PBMCs), unsorted or a sorted subset (not recorded which), obtained before or after yellow fever vaccination (not recorded which).

CDR3 bases: TGCGCCAGCAGTTGCATCGACAAGGGGGCTCTCTCTGGAAACACCATATATTTT. This gives the protein CASSCIDKGALSGNTIYF. The chain joins TRBV10-1 to TRBJ1-3; TRBD1 matches at 7 bases. From germline, CDR1 is WNHNN and CDR2 SYGVQD (reference sequence). Trimming at V came to 5 bases and at J to 0 bases, leaving 13 bases not matched to a gene. This CDR3 is 18 amino acids long.